The TCR beta chain described here comes from a study of shared clonotypes between healthy human individuals. The wider study: Three plates each covered CD4 naive and memory; CD8 naive two, CD8 memory one.

TCRdb's copy holds only in-frame clones and misses some; the assay was immunoSEQ multiplex PCR. The sample includes a few million clones, around 90% of them seen just once. The sequenced sample consisted of naive CD4+ T cells sorted from blood. Subset given: CD45RA+ positively selected. This clonotype was sampled from a man aged 18 to 29 in good health.

Here the CDR3 reads CASSPGQGQGYTF. The CDR3 DNA reads TGTGCCAGCAGCCCGGGACAGGGGCAGGGCTACACCTTC. The chain combines TRBV7-8 with TRBJ1-2, with 10 bases lining up with TRBD1. The ends lost 5 bases at V and 8 bases at J; junction bases unmatched: 5. This CDR3 is built from 13 residues. Germline V gives CDR1 SGHVS, CDR2 FQNEAQ.